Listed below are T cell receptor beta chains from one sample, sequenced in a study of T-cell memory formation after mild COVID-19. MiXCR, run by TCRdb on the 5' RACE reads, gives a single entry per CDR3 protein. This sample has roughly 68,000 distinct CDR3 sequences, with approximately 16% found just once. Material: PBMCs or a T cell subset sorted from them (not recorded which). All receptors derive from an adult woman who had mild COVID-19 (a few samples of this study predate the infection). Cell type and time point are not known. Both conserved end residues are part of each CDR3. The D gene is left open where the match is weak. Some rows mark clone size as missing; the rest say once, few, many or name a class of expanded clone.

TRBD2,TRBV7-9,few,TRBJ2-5,CASSLQPGGPQETQYF,TGTGCCAGCAGCTTACAACCGGGAGGGCCCCAAGAGACCCAGTACTTC
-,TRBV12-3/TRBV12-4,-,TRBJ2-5,CASRMGWEETQYF,TGTGCCAGCAGAATGGGGTGGGAAGAGACCCAGTACTTC
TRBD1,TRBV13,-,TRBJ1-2,CASSLGRRQGNYGYTF,TGTGCCAGCAGCTTAGGCCGGCGACAGGGAAACTATGGCTACACCTTC
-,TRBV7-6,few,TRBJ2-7,CASSLGDVGSYEQYF,TGTGCCAGCAGCTTGGGGGATGTGGGCTCCTACGAGCAGTACTTC
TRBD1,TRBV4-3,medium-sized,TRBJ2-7,CASSPQGTQVIYEQYF,TGCGCCAGCAGCCCACAGGGGACCCAGGTTATCTACGAGCAGTACTTC
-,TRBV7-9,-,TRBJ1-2,CASSLDNHGYTF,TGTGCCAGCAGCTTAGACAACCATGGCTACACCTTC
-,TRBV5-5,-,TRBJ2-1,CASSLEIRYEQFF,TGTGCCAGCAGCTTGGAGATTAGGTATGAGCAGTTCTTC
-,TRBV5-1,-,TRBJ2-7,CASSERDSSYEQYF,TGCGCCAGCAGCGAGCGGGACAGCTCCTACGAGCAGTACTTC
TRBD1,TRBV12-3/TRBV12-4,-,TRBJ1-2,CASSTHITGGTYGYTF,TGTGCCAGCAGTACCCATATTACAGGGGGCACCTATGGCTACACCTTC
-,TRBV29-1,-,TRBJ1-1,CSVDVGTEAFF,TGCAGCGTTGATGTGGGCACTGAAGCTTTCTTT
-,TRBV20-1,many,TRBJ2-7,CSARDRDGSSYEQYF,TGCAGTGCTAGAGATCGGGATGGGAGCTCCTACGAGCAGTACTTC
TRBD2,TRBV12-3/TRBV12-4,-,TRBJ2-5,CASSPGPSGGEETQYF,TGTGCCAGCAGCCCCGGGCCGAGCGGGGGGGAGGAGACCCAGTACTTC
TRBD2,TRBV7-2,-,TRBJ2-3,CASSLDLGGRTDTQYF,TGTGCCAGCAGCTTAGATTTGGGAGGGCGGACAGATACGCAGTATTTT
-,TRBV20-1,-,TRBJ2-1,CSARDSPINEQFF,TGCAGTGCCCGGGACTCTCCCATAAATGAGCAGTTCTTC
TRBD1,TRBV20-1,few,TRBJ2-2,CSATTPGGGTGELFF,TGCAGTGCTACGACCCCAGGGGGTGGAACCGGGGAGCTGTTTTTT
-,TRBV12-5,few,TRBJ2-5,CASGHGNDGGETQYF,TGTGCTAGTGGCCACGGCAACGATGGAGGGGAGACCCAGTACTTC
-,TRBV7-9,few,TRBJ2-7,CASSLAAETTYEQYF,TGTGCCAGCAGCTTAGCGGCAGAGACAACTTACGAGCAGTACTTC
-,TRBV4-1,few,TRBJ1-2,CASSQDRGPEAYGYTF,TGCGCCAGCAGCCAAGATCGTGGACCTGAGGCTTATGGCTACACCTTC
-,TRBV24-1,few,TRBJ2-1,CATSEPRMNNEQFF,TGTGCCACCAGTGAGCCACGGATGAACAATGAGCAGTTCTTC
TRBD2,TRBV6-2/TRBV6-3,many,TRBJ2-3,CASSDTVAGGPGDTQYF,TGTGCCAGCAGCGACACCGTAGCGGGAGGGCCAGGAGATACGCAGTATTTT
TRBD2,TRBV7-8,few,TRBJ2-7,CASSFFSGEQSSYEQYF,TGTGCCAGCAGCTTTTTCAGCGGGGAACAGAGCTCCTACGAGCAGTACTTC
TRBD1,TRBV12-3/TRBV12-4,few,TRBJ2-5,CASRPTGVGETQYF,TGTGCCAGCAGACCAACAGGGGTGGGGGAGACCCAGTACTTC
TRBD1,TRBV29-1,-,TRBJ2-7,CSVERTGGSYEQYF,TGCAGCGTTGAGCGGACAGGGGGCTCCTACGAGCAGTACTTC
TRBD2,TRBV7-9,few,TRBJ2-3,CASSSTSGADTQYF,TGTGCCAGCAGCTCTACTAGCGGCGCAGATACGCAGTATTTT
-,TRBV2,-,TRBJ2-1,CASSPGAGSSYNEQFF,TGTGCCAGCAGTCCCGGGGCGGGTAGCTCCTACAATGAGCAGTTCTTC
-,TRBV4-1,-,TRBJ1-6,CASSQVAGPSSYNSPLHF,TGCGCCAGCAGCCAAGTCGCAGGCCCGAGCTCCTATAATTCACCCCTCCACTTT
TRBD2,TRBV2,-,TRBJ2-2,CASAAGTRESGELFF,TGTGCCAGCGCGGCCGGGACTAGGGAAAGCGGGGAGCTGTTTTTT
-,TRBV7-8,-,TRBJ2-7,CASSLSGLYSYEQYF,TGTGCCAGCAGCTTATCGGGACTCTACTCCTACGAGCAGTACTTC
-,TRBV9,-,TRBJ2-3,CASSPQGRRSTDTQYF,TGTGCCAGCAGCCCCCAGGGGCGGCGAAGCACAGATACGCAGTATTTT